A selection of T cell receptor beta chains follows, all from one sample in a study of immune characterization of retroperitoneal liposarcoma. Each CDR3 protein gets one entry after TCRdb re-called the PCR reads with MiXCR. The data hold around 10,000 distinct CDR3 sequences, with about 20% observed a single time. Sequencing was carried out using blood. These receptors all come from a female donor with retroperitoneal liposarcoma. The conserved cysteine and the conserved F or W are not part of the CDR3 here. The order of the fields is J gene, V gene, CDR3 protein.

J: TRBJ2-3; V: TRBV24-1; CDR3: ATSDLMSPSTDTQY
J: TRBJ1-1; V: TRBV25-1; CDR3: ASSEWKGGNTEAF
J: TRBJ2-3; V: TRBV5-1; CDR3: ASSFDRREDTQY
J: TRBJ2-1; V: TRBV5-6; CDR3: ASSFGLAGTYEQF
J: TRBJ2-3; V: TRBV4-1; CDR3: ASSQEIRAGVFTDTQY
J: TRBJ2-5; V: TRBV7-6; CDR3: ASSQKETQY
J: TRBJ2-1; V: TRBV11-3; CDR3: ASSLRPGYNEQF
J: TRBJ2-5; V: TRBV6-5; CDR3: ASSYGRVSGQETQY
J: TRBJ1-4; V: TRBV6-1; CDR3: ASSGQRNEKLF
J: TRBJ2-1; V: TRBV6-1; CDR3: ASRNPGLHNEEY
J: TRBJ1-2; V: TRBV6-1; CDR3: ASSGDRGYVYT
J: TRBJ2-7; V: TRBV6-1; CDR3: ANRPGGGSSYEQY
J: TRBJ2-5; V: TRBV5-6; CDR3: ASSLLAVRQETQY
J: TRBJ1-2; V: TRBV6-1; CDR3: ASRTRTGGQGGYT
J: TRBJ2-6; V: TRBV6-6; CDR3: ASSYSNIRRASGANVLT
J: TRBJ1-3; V: TRBV12-3/TRBV12-4; CDR3: ASSFGQGRNTIY
J: TRBJ2-2; V: TRBV6-1; CDR3: ASAGQANTGELF
J: TRBJ1-2; V: TRBV5-4; CDR3: ASSLRDRDNYGYT
J: TRBJ1-1; V: TRBV5-1; CDR3: ASSRPQDGWTEAF
J: TRBJ1-2; V: TRBV6-5; CDR3: ASSYSGQDYT
J: -; V: TRBV9; CDR3: ASSASSGSSYEQY
J: TRBJ2-3; V: TRBV6-5; CDR3: ASKLNARDTQY
J: TRBJ1-3; V: TRBV6-1; CDR3: ASSEEGTGNTIY
J: TRBJ2-1; V: TRBV12-3/TRBV12-4; CDR3: ASTLTGRYNEQF
J: TRBJ2-7; V: TRBV11-2; CDR3: ASSSRLRPPSYEQY
J: TRBJ2-3; V: TRBV5-1; CDR3: ASSFTTTDTQY
J: TRBJ2-2; V: TRBV11-3; CDR3: ASSLVSTGELF
J: TRBJ1-1; V: TRBV10-1; CDR3: ASSENGPENAEAF
J: -; V: TRBV5-1; CDR3: ASHIASGSYEQY
J: TRBJ2-7; V: TRBV4-1; CDR3: ASSQDQAGGDYEQY
J: -; V: TRBV7-6; CDR3: ASSPSGGSLSYEQF
J: TRBJ2-1; V: TRBV6-1; CDR3: ASSYEPSSYNEQF
J: TRBJ2-1; V: TRBV12-5; CDR3: ASKAQAGGFRQF
J: TRBJ1-6; V: TRBV6-1; CDR3: ASTPGQGESPLH
J: TRBJ2-1; V: TRBV27; CDR3: ASRQTYNEQF
J: TRBJ2-1; V: TRBV7-3; CDR3: ASSLLGAGTGNEQF
J: TRBJ1-1; V: TRBV6-2/TRBV6-3; CDR3: ASSYSFRVGAF